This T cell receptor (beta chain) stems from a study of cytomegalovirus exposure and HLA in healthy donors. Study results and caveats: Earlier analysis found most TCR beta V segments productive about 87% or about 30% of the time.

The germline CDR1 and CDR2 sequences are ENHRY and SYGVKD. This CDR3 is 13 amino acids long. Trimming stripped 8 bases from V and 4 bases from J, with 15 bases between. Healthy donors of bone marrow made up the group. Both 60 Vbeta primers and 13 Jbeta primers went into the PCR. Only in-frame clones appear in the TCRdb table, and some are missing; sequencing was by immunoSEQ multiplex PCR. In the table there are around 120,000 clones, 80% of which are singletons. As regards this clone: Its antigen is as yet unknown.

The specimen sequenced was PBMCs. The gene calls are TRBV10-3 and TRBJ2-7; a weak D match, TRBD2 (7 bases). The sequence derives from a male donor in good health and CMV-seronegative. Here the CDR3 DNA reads TGTGCCATCGGGCAGGGAGGGGGATACGAGCAGTACTTC. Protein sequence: CAIGQGGGYEQYF.